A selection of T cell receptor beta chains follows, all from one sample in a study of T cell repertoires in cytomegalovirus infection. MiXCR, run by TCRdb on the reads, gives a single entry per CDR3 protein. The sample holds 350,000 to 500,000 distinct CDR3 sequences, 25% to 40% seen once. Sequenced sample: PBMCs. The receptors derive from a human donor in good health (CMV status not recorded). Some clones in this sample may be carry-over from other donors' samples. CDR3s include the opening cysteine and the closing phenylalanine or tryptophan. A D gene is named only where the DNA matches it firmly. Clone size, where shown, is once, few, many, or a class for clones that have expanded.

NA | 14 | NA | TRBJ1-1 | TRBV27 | TGTGCCAGCAGGGTAAGGAGGATGAACACTGAAGCTTTCTTT | CASRVRRMNTEAFF
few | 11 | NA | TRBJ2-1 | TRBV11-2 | TGTGCCAGCAGCCTCCGGGACTTGTGGTTCTTC | CASSLRDLWFF
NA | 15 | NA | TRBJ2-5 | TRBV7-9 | TGTGCCAGCGGCAGTAGGGATGGGGCCCAAGAGACCCAGTACTTC | CASGSRDGAQETQYF
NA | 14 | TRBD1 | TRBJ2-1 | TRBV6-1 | TGTGCCAGCAGGGGGACAGGGAGTGTTAATGAGCAGTTCTTC | CASRGTGSVNEQFF
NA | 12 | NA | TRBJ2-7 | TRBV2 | TGTGCCAGCAGTGAAAGGGCCTACGAGCAGTACTTC | CASSERAYEQYF
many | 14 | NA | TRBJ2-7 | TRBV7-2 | TGTGCCAGCAGCTTTGGGGGGGGCGCCTACGAGCAGTACTTC | CASSFGGGAYEQYF
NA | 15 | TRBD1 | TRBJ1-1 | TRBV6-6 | TGTGCCAGCAGGGACCACAGGGGCGGGTACACTGAAGCTTTCTTT | CASRDHRGGYTEAFF
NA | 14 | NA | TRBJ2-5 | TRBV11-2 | TGTGCCAGCAGCTTAGATCCAGATCAAGAGACCCAGTACTTC | CASSLDPDQETQYF
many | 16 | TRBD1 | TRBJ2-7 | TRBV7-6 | TGTGCCAGCAGTCTAACACCGGGACAGGGGGATTACGAGCAGTACTTC | CASSLTPGQGDYEQYF
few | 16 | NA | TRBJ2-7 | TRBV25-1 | TGTGCCAGCAGTGGGACAATATTCGAGAGCTCCTACGAGCAGTACTTC | CASSGTIFESSYEQYF
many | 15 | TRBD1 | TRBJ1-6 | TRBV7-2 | TGTGCCAGCAGCTTAAGGGACAGCCGTGGTTCACCCCTCCACTTT | CASSLRDSRGSPLHF
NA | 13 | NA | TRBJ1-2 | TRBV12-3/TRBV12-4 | TGTGCCAGCAGTTCAGGACGGTACTATGGCTACACCTTC | CASSSGRYYGYTF
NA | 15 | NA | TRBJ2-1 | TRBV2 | TGTGCCAGCAGGCCGGGACGGAGCTCCTACAATGAGCAGTTCTTC | CASRPGRSSYNEQFF
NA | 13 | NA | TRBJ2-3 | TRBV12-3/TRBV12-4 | TGTGCCAGCAGTTACGGTAGCACAGATACGCAGTATTTT | CASSYGSTDTQYF
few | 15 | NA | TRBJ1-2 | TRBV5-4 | TGTGCCAGCAGCTTGGGGGCTCAGGGAGTCTATGGCTACACCTTC | CASSLGAQGVYGYTF